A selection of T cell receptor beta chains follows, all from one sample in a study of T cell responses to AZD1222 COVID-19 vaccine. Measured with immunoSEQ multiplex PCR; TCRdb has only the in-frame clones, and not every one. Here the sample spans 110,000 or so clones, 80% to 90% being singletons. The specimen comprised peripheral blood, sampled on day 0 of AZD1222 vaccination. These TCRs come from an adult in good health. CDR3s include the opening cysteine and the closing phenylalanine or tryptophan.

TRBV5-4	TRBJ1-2	CASSEGQGTYGYTF
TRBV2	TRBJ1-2	CASSEWEGADYGYTF
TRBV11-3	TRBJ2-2	CASSLGEGDTGELFF
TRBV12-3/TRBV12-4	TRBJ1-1	CASSQMNTEAFF
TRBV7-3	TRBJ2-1	CASSPRTGARDEQFF
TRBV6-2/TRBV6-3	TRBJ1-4	CASSTPLNREGEKLFF
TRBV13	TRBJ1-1	CASSPRRDRGTEAFF
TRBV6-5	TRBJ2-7	CASSHRDWVYEQYF
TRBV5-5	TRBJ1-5	CASSSTGGDQPQHF
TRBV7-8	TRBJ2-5	CASSLAGLAGVQETQYF
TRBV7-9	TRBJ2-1	CASSLGTNEQFF
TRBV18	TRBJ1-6	CASSRQDNSPLHF
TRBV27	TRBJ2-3	CASSPGGGLASTQYF
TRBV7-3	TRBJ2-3	CASRVMAGSVDTQYF
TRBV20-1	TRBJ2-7	CSASRSQAHWEQYF
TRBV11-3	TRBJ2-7	CASSSRRGYEQYF
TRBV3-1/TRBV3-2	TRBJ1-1	CASSQGTREAFF
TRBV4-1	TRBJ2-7	CASSPGTGNIYEQYF
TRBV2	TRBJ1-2	CASSRDRGVMSGYTF
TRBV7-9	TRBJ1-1	CASSPLSWRQGMNTEAFF
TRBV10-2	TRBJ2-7	CASSGGATYEQYF
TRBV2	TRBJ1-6	CASSIQGSYNSPLHF
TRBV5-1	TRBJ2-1	CASSLSSGSYNEQFF
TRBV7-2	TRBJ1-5	CASSLDSWGSNQPQHF
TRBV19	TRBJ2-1	CASSPDSSSYNEQFF
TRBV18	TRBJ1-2	CASSPREGPYGYTF
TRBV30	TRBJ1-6	CAWSSWDRTKRGSPLHF